This TCR beta chain originates from a study of blood T cell repertoires in COVID-19. The CDR3 is 15 residues long. The trim removed 4 bases at V and 4 bases at J, leaving 8 bases unmatched. The germline V gene encodes CDR1 SEHNR and CDR2 FQNEAQ (reference sequence). The method was immunoSEQ multiplex PCR; TCRdb's version includes in-frame clones alone and lacks a portion of them. The profile covers tens of thousands of clones, with 78% appearing a single time and about 6% taken by the ten largest. The TCR was taken from a man between 65 and 79 years old with COVID-19, enrolled during active disease. The material sequenced was peripheral blood. The rearrangement uses TRBV7-9 and TRBJ2-5, with 8 bases matching TRBD2. CDR3 sequence: CASSYSGTSGETQYF. The CDR3 nucleotides are TGTGCCAGCAGCTATTCCGGGACTAGTGGAGAGACCCAGTACTTC.